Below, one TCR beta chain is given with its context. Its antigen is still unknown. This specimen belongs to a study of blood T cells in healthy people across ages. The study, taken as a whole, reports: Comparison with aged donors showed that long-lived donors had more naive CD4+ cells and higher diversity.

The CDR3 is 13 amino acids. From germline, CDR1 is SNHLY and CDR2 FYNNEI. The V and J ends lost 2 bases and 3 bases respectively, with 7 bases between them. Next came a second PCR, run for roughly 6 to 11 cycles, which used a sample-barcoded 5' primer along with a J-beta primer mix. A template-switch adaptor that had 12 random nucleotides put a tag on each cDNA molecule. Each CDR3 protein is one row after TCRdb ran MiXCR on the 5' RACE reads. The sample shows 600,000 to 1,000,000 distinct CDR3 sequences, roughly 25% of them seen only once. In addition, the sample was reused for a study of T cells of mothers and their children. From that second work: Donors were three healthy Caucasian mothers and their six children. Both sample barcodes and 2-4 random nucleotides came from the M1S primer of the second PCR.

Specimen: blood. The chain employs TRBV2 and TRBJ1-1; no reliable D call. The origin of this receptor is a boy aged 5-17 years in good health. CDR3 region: CASSEQAYTEAFF. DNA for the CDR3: TGTGCCAGCAGTGAACAGGCGTACACTGAAGCTTTCTTT.